The clone carrying this TCR beta chain was seen a few times. Its specificity is not known. The sample comes from a study of human T cells and chemical hapten exposure. Study-wide background: Sensitization employed 2% DPC on around 2 cm by around 2 cm of upper inner arm skin.

Authors' methods: Counting gave a median of roughly 100,000 TCRs per sample, with values ranging from 23,224 to 690,600. One entry per CDR3 protein, called by TCRdb with MiXCR from the RACE reads. The V and J calls were not made by the authors but by TCRdb's processing. Of some 60,000 distinct CDR3 sequences in the sample, about 10% were seen once. Overall study findings and caveats: No shift was seen in TCRs above 1 in 1000 frequency with DPC sensitization.

Time point meaning: pre-sensitization, week 0. Treatment in this sample: therapeutic diphenylcyclopropenone sensitization with weekly scalp DPC. This specimen consisted of whole blood, obtained in connection with sensitization to the hapten diphenylcyclopropenone (DPC). This clonotype was obtained from a middle-aged woman with alopecia areata. Some clones in this sample may be carry-over from other donors' samples.

The CDR3 DNA follows: TGCAGTGCTAGACTAGCGGGGGGTATGAGCGAGACCCAGTACTTC. Its protein product is CSARLAGGMSETQYF. The genes are TRBV20-1 and TRBJ2-5; 11 bases agree with TRBD2. CDR1 DFQATT and CDR2 SNEGSKA come from the germline V gene (reference sequence). The length of the CDR3 is 15 residues. The ends lost 2 bases at V and 5 bases at J; junction bases unmatched: 7.